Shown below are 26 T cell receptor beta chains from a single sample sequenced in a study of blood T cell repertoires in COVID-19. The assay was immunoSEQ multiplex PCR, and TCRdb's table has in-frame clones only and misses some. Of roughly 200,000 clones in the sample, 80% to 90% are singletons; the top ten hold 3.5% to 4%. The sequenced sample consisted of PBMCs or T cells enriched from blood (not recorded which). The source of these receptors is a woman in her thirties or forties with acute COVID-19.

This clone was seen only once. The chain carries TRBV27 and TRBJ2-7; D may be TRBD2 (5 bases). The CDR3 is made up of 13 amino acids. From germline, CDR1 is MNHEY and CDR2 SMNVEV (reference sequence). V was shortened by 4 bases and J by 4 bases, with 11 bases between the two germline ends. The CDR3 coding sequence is TGTGCCAGCAGTTGGGCAGCGGAGTACGAGCAGTACTTC. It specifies CASSWAAEYEQYF.

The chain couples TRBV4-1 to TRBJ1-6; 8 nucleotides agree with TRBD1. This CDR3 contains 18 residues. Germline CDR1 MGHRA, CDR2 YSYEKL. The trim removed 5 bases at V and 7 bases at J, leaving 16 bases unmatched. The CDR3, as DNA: TGCGCCAGCAGCTCCGGAGGACAGGGCTATACTGGGAATTCACCCCTCCACTTT. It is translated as CASSSGGQGYTGNSPLHF.

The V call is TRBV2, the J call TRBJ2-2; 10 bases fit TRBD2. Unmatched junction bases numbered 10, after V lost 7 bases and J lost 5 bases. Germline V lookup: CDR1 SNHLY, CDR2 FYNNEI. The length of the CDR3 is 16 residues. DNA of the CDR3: TGTGCCAGCAACCAGCAGGGGACTAGCGTTACCGGGGAGCTGTTTTTT. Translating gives CASNQQGTSVTGELFF.

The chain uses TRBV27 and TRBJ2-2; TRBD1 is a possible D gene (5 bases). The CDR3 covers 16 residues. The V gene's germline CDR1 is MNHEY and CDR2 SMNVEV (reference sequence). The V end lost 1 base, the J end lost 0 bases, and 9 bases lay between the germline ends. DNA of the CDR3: TGTGCCAGCAGTTTATGGGGCAGAACGAACACCGGGGAGCTGTTTTTT. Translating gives CASSLWGRTNTGELFF.

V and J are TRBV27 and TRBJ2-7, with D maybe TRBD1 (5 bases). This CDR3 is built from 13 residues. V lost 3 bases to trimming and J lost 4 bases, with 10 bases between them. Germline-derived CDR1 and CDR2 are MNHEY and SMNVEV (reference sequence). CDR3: CASSLMGPYEQYF. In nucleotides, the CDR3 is TGTGCCAGCAGTTTGATGGGGCCGTACGAGCAGTACTTC.

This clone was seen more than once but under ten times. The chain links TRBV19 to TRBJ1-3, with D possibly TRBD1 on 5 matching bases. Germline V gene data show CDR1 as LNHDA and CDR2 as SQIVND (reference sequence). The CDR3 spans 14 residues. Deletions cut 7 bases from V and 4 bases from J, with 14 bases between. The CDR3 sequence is CASTQRGFGNTIYF. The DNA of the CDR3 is TGTGCCAGTACCCAAAGGGGTTTCGGAAACACCATATATTTT.

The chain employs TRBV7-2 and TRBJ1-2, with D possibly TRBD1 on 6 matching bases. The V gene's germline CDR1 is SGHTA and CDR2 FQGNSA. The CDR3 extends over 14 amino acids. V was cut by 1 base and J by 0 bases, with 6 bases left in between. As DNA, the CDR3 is TGTGCCAGCAGCTTAGACAGGGCTAACTATGGCTACACCTTC. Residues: CASSLDRANYGYTF.

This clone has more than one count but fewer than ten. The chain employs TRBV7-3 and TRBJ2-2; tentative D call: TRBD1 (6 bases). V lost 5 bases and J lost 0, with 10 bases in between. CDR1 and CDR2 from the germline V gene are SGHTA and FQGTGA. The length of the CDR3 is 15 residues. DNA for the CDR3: TGTGCCAGCAGCCGGACAGCTACGAACACCGGGGAGCTGTTTTTT. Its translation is CASSRTATNTGELFF.

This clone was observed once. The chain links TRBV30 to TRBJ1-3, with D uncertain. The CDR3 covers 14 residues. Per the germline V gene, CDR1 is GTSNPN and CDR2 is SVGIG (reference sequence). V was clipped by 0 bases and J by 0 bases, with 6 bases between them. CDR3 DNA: TGTGCCTGGAGTGTAAGCGGCTCTGGAAACACCATATATTTT. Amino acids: CAWSVSGSGNTIYF.

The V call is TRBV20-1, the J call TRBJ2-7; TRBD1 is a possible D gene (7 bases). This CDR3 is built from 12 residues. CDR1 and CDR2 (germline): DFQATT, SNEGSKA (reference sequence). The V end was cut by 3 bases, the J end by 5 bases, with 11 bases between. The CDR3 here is CSASQGGDEQYF. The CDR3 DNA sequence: TGCAGTGCTAGTCAGGGGGGAGACGAGCAGTACTTC.

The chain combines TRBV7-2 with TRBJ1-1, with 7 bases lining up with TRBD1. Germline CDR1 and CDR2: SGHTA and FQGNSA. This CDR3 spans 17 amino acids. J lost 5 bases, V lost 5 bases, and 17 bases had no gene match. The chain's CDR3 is CASSQGGRGLSGTEAFF. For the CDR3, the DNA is TGTGCCAGCAGCCAGGGAGGAAGGGGGCTCTCAGGAACTGAAGCTTTCTTT.

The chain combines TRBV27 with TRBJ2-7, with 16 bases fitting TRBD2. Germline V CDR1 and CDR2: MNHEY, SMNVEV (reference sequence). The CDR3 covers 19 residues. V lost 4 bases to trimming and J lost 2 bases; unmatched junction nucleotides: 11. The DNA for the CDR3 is TGTGCCAGCAGTTCACAGTCCGGGACTAGCGGGAGGGCTCCCTACGAGCAGTACTTC. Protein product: CASSSQSGTSGRAPYEQYF.

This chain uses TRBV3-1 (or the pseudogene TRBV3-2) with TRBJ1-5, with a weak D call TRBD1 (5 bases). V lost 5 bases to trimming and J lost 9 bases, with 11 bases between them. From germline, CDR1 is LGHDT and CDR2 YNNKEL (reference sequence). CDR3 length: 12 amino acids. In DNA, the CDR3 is TGTGCCAGCAGCAAGGGGTCTCTGCCCCAGCATTTT. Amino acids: CASSKGSLPQHF.

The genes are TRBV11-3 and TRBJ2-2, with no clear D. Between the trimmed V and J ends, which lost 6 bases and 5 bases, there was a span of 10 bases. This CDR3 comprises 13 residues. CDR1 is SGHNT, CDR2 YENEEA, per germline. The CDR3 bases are TGTGCCAGCAGACCCGAGCGTACCGGGGAGCTGTTTTTT. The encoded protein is CASRPERTGELFF.

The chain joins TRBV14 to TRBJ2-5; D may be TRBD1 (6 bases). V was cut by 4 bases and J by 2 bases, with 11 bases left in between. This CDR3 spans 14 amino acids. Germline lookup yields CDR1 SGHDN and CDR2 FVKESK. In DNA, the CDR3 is TGTGCCAGCAGCCTGAGGGGGATACAAGAGACCCAGTACTTC. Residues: CASSLRGIQETQYF.

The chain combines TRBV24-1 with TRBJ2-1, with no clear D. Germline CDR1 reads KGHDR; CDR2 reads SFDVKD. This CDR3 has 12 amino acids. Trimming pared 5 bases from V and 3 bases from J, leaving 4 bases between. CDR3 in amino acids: CATSGYYNEQFF. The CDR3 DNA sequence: TGTGCCACCAGTGGTTACTACAATGAGCAGTTCTTC.

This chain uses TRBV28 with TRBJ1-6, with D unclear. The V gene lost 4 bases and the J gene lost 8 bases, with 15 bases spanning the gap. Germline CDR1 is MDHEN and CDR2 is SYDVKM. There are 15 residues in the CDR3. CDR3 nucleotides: TGTGCCAGCAGTTCTCATTCTCTCGGGGATTCACCCCTCCACTTT. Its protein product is CASSSHSLGDSPLHF.

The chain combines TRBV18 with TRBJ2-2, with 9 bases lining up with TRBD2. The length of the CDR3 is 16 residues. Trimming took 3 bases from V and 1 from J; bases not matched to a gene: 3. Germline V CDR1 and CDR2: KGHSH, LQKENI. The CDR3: CASSPRTSENTGELFF. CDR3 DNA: TGTGCCAGCTCACCGCGGACTAGCGAGAACACCGGGGAGCTGTTTTTT.

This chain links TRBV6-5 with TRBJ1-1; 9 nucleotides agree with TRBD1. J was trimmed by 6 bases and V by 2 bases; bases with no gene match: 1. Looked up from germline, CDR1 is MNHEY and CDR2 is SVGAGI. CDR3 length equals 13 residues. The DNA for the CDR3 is TGTGCCAGCAGTTACGGGGACAGGGCTGAAGCTTTCTTT. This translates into CASSYGDRAEAFF.

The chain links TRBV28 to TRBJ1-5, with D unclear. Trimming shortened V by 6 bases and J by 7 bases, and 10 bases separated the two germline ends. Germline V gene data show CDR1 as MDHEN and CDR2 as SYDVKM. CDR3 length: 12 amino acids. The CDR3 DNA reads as TGTGCCAGCAGACACGTGCCGCAGCCCCAGCATTTT. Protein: CASRHVPQPQHF.

The CDR3 region has the DNA TGTGCCAGCAGCTTTGCGGACAGAAAGAACACCGGGGAGCTGTTTTTT. Translating it yields CASSFADRKNTGELFF. The chain carries TRBV7-2 and TRBJ2-2; D is perhaps TRBD1 (6 bases). The CDR3 is 16 residues long. Germline CDR1 and CDR2: SGHTA and FQGNSA. V lost 3 bases, J lost 1 base, and 12 bases lay in between.

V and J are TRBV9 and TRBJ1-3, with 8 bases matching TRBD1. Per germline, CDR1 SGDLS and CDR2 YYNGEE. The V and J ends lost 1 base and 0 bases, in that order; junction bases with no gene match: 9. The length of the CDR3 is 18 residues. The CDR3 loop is CASSVLAGTGSSGNTIYF. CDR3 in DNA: TGTGCCAGCAGCGTACTAGCGGGGACAGGATCCTCTGGAAACACCATATATTTT.

CDR3 protein: CASSPSMGARSYEQYF. The CDR3 nucleotides are TGTGCCAGCTCACCTTCCATGGGAGCCCGATCCTACGAGCAGTACTTC. The genes are TRBV18 and TRBJ2-7; D perhaps matches TRBD2 (5 bases). This CDR3 has 16 amino acids. Germline CDR1 KGHSH, CDR2 LQKENI. With 3 bases removed from V and 1 base from J, the gap between germline ends came to 16 bases. Variable domain in full (rest from reference TRBV18 and TRBJ2-7): NAGVMQNPRHLVRRRGQEARLRCSPMKGHSHVYWYRQLPEEGLKFMVYLQKENIIDESGMPKERFSAEFPKEGPSILRIQQVVRGDSAAYFCASSPSMGARSYEQYFGPGTRLTVT.

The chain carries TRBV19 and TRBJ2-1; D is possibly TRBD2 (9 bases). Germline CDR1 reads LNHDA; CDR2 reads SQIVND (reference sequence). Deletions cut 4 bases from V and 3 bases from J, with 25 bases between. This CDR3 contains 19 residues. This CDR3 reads CASSTLRQGREGFYNEQFF. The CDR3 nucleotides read TGTGCCAGTAGTACCCTGCGACAGGGGCGGGAGGGATTCTACAATGAGCAGTTCTTC.

The chain's CDR3 is CASSPQEGGMNTEAFF. DNA of the CDR3: TGTGCCAGCTCACCCCAAGAGGGAGGGATGAACACTGAAGCTTTCTTT. The chain links TRBV18 to TRBJ1-1; D ambiguous. Germline lookup yields CDR1 KGHSH and CDR2 LQKENI. This CDR3 has 16 amino acids. V was pared by 3 bases and J by 0 bases, with 14 bases between.

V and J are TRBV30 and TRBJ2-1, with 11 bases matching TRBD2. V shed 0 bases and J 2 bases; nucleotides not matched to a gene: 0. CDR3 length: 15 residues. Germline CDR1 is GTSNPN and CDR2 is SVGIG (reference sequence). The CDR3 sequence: CAWSVGLAAYNEQFF. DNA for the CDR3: TGTGCCTGGAGTGTGGGACTAGCGGCCTACAATGAGCAGTTCTTC.